This TCR beta chain is drawn from a study of shared clonotypes between healthy human individuals. Across the study: The plates for each donor numbered three CD4 naive, three CD4 memory, two CD8 naive and one CD8 memory. Findings and caveats of the study: Larger estimated richness was generally seen in naive subsets than in memory subsets.

CD8 cells classed as naive were CD45RO-negative and positively selected for CCR7, excluding terminally differentiated effector memory CD45RA+ cells. Original methodology: Junction-only sequences without quality scores came from ImmunoSEQ, so filtering differed. Data came from immunoSEQ multiplex PCR; TCRdb stores just in-frame clones and leaves some out. Clone size and the V and J calls come from that table; the DNA yielded D and trimming. The sample carries around 2.1 million clones, 90% to 95% recorded once. V lost 3 bases and J lost 9, with 15 bases in between. CDR1 and CDR2 (germline): MDHEN, SYDVKM. The CDR3 consists of 14 residues. On this clone: The antigen is undetermined.

Specimen: naive CD8+ T cells from PBMCs. This clonotype was sampled from a man younger than 35 in good health. Some clones in this sample may be carry-over from other donors' samples. The chain couples TRBV28 to TRBJ1-5, with D perhaps TRBD1 (6 bases). Here the CDR3 reads CASSLTLQGLPQHF. In DNA, the CDR3 is TGTGCCAGCAGTTTGACCCTACAGGGTCTGCCCCAGCATTTT.